The TCR beta chain under discussion was sequenced for a study of graft-versus-host responses after intestinal transplantation (dated by TCRdb to about 2021). For the wider study: The transplants that recipients received were multivisceral, liver-intestinal, or isolated intestinal. Samples from a few later patients were sequenced in-house on an Illumina MiSeq with MiXCR processing rather than by the commercial service. Of the roughly 26 intestinal transplant recipients enrolled in the cohort, one of whom was a retransplant, a few patients without pretransplant specimens were excluded. Alloreactive clones were identified by sequencing pre-transplant mixed lymphocyte reaction products and comparing them with unstimulated pre-transplant donor and recipient T cells. Donor T cell macrochimerism was defined as a peak of at least 4% donor T cells among recipient peripheral blood mononuclear cells. Bulk TCR-beta CDR3 sequencing was used to track graft-versus-host and host-versus-graft alloreactive T cell clones in the graft, circulation and bone marrow after intestinal transplantation. All recipients received anti-thymocyte globulin induction followed by maintenance tacrolimus and steroids for roughly three years. Overall results and qualifications from the work: GvH clones were detected in recipient bone marrow, and some appeared earlier in ileal mucosa or blood, consistent with an intestinal mucosal origin. High GvH to HvG T cell clonal ratios were observed in the allografts of patients with donor T cell macrochimerism. The conclusions were limited by the relatively low number and heterogeneity of the intestinal transplant patients. Peak levels of circulating GvH clones were associated with declines in HvG clones early after transplant.

From the cysteine through the phenylalanine, the CDR3 covers 16 amino acids. The kept DNA is CDR3 alone, 48 bases in frame from the first base. The library was made by the immunoSEQ multiplex PCR assay. In most patients, genomic DNA was isolated using the Qiagen DNeasy Blood and Tissue Kit and sent frozen to Adaptive Biotechnologies for TCR sequencing. For most patients, high-throughput TCR-beta CDR3 sequencing of genomic DNA was performed by Adaptive Biotechnologies. The original methods were these. Adaptive's ImmunoSEQ software supplied the TCR sequencing data for under 20 patients, while MiXCR and VDJtools were used to process a few other patients. To correct CD4 versus CD8 sorting errors, any sequence found in both subsets at a frequency ratio below 5:1 was removed. CDR3 nucleotide sequences shared between donor and recipient were removed because their origin could not be assigned. To count as alloreactive, a clone needed at least 2-fold expansion over unstimulated cells and a minimum CFSE-low frequency of 0.002% (template counts) or 0.001% (read counts). Clones detected in sequenced pre-transplant spleen, lymph node, or MLR CFSE-low populations of the donor or recipient were defined as mappable. The cumulative frequency of alloreactive clones was calculated as a percentage of all sequences, weighted by copy number. TCRdb stores this immuneACCESS table with in-frame sequences only. Part of the clones is absent; in the studies checked, under half of the shortfall reflects unresolved V genes, and no reason is known for the rest. Clone size and the V and J calls come from that table; the DNA yielded D and trimming. This sample has more than 80,000 clones in its table, and roughly four fifths of those were observed once. The ten largest clones capture about a sixth of the sample.

This specimen's time point label, interpreted: cells obtained before transplantation from donor or recipient. CD3+CD4+ and CD3+CD8+ populations were FACS-sorted from unstimulated pre-transplant donor and recipient cells taken from spleen or lymph nodes. As regards this clone: This receptor's antigen is unknown. No much larger clone exists at a distance of one base, and base qualities are not known.

The sequences come from unstimulated CD8+ T cells sorted from spleen or lymph node cells, collected before intestinal transplant. The TCR comes from a human donor who received an intestinal transplant. The V and J genes are TRBV21-1 and TRBJ2-7; the table calls TRBD2, which could not be checked here. TRBV21-1 is a recognized pseudogene. The DNA is TGTGCCAGCACCCCCAGAGGGACTCCGAGCTCCTACGAGCAGTACTTC. Translated, it reads CASTPRGTPSSYEQYF.